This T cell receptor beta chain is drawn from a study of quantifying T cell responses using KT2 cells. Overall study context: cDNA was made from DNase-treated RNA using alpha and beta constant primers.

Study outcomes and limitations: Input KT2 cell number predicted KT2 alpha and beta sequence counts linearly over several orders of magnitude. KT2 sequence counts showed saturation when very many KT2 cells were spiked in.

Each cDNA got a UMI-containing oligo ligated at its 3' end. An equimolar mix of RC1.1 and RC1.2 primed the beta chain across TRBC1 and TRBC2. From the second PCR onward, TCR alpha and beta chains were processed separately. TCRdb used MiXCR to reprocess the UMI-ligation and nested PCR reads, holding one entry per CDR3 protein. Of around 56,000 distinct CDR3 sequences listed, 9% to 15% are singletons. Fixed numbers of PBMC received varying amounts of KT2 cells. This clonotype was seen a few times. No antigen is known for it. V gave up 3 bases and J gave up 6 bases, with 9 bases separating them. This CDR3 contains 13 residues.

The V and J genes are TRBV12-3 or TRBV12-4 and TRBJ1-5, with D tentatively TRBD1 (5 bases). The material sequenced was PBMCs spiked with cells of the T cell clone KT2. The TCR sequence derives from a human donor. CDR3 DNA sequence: TGTGCCAGCAGTTTTACGGGGGTTCAGCCCCAGCATTTT. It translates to CASSFTGVQPQHF.